This T cell receptor beta chain was sequenced in a study of T cells in Graves' hyperthyroidism and ophthalmopathy (dated by TCRdb to between 2019 and 2020). Context from the whole study: A discovery cohort of about 100 patients, 43 with Graves' ophthalmopathy and about 58 with stable Graves' hyperthyroidism, was used to find distinguishing TCR V-J signatures. Prospective prediction of ophthalmopathy was tested in an independent validation cohort of fewer than 20 hyperthyroidism patients and 17 patients who later progressed to ophthalmopathy. The 80 to 100 discovery patients were randomly divided into training and test sets at a 7:3 ratio. In addition, the study compared T-cell repertoires in thyroid tissue and in blood from five to seven Graves' hyperthyroidism patients. After sampling, hyperthyroidism patients received methimazole starting at 30 mg daily, and ophthalmopathy patients received high-dose intravenous methylprednisolone. The paper reports TCR Vbeta CDR3 sequencing of some 140 peripheral blood samples: some 44 ophthalmopathy, 75 to 80 hyperthyroidism and roughly 17 progressor patients. The paper as a whole reports these results and caveats: During validation, the model predicted progression to ophthalmopathy a median of around 7 months ahead of onset, with more than 60% sensitivity and 72.22% specificity. A 13 V-J signature model separated ophthalmopathy from stable hyperthyroidism, with just over 85% sensitivity and just under 84% specificity in cross-validation and 80%/75% in testing. No statistical method was used to set the sample size in advance, and investigators knew the group allocation. Most expanded thyroid clonotypes (frequency above 0.001) were also detected in blood, a finding suggesting that blood repertoires may reflect thyroid immune responses.

For this chain, trimming is 8 bases at the V end and 4 bases at the J end, and the number of junction bases without a gene match is 7. The CDR3 goes from the cysteine to the phenylalanine over 14 residues. The only DNA kept is the CDR3, 42 bases in frame from the first base. From a lookup of the germline V gene, CDR1 and CDR2 are MNHEY and SVGAGI. The TCR beta CDR3 regions were amplified from the RNA transcripts. A first-round RT-PCR of the TCR CDR3 used the HTBI primer set with the Qiagen OneStep RT-PCR kit. Libraries were constructed in a second round of multiplex PCR, after which size selection and purification were carried out. The libraries were sequenced on an Illumina HiSeq2000 using paired-end 100 bp reads. The study's own analysis went as follows. SOAPnuke was used to process the raw data, removing reads that contained adapters or uncalled bases, had a mean Phred below 15, or lacked an exact match to the constant primer or identifier. High-quality paired reads were merged using COPE v1.2.5, and each unique nucleotide sequence was defined as a clonotype. Clonotypes were aligned to IMGT TRBV, TRBD and TRBJ reference segments using MiTCR v1.1. Analysis was restricted to V-J combinations with a frequency above 0.0001, which covered roughly 99% of repertoires. The TCS score was defined as the ratio of F50 (clonal expansion) to E x V (chaos), calculated using BLOSUM62-based TCRdist between CDR3 peptides within each V-J. Welch's t-statistics and random forest reduced just over 500 V-J features to about 12, which were used in a naive Bayes classifier (R e1071). The Morisita-Horn index was used to measure how similar the thyroid and blood repertoires were. The public reads were quality trimmed at Q25 with fastp and then assembled into clones with MiXCR by TCRdb, keeping productive beta chains. When rows share a CDR3 protein, they turn into one entry using the most common DNA and genes. These V and J calls are TCRdb output, not the study's own analysis. The sample contains a few hundred thousand distinct CDR3 sequences, approximately 48% of them found a single time. The ten most abundant clones make up around two fifths of the sample.

Exclusion was applied to patients with uncontrolled infections, other autoimmune diseases, pregnancy or lactation. Diagnoses were established on the basis of clinical symptoms, serum thyroxine and TRAb, thyroid ultrasound, and orbital computed tomography. Trizol reagent was used to extract total RNA, and RNA quality was then checked on an Agilent 2100 Bioanalyzer. Concerning this clonotype: It lacks a known antigen. A much more abundant neighbour one base away suggests this may be a read error.

The material sequenced was peripheral blood or thyroid tissue (not recorded which). The clonotype originates from an adult woman with Graves' disease, either hyperthyroidism or ophthalmopathy (not recorded which). Recombination connected TRBV6-5 to TRBJ2-2, with TRBD2 matching 7 junction bases. The DNA is as follows: TGTGCCAGCGCGGGAGAATGGGGCACCGGGGAGCTGTTTTTT. Its protein product is CASAGEWGTGELFF.